The present entry profiles one T cell receptor (beta chain) with its context. Its antigen is not identified. Profiling relied on immunoSEQ multiplex PCR, and the TCRdb table lists in-frame clones only, not all of them. This table has approximately 170,000 clones, approximately 91% appearing once. The CDR3 sequence is 14 residues long. Germline CDR1 and CDR2: MDHEN and SYDVKM. J lost 4 bases, V lost 3 bases, and 1 base had no gene match. The entry originates in a study of cytotoxic CD8 clonotypes in ibrutinib-treated CLL. Across the whole study: Partial response occurred in some 25 patients and complete response in 2; at median roughly 74 months, about 14 remained remitted and approximately 12 progressed. Among the samples, the mean was around 260,000 productive templates and 75,000 to 95,000 productive rearrangements.

Study observations and caveats: Clonality went up at ibrutinib response and then declined back toward baseline at progression. Clonality (at baseline) was higher than in age-matched healthy donors and tracked circulating CD8+ T-cell counts.

The chain has TRBV28 and TRBJ2-3; 10 bases map to TRBD1. The source material was PBMCs, sampled at disease progression, from a patient treated with ibrutinib. This TCR was sampled from a human donor with chronic lymphocytic leukemia. The CDR3 reads CASSLDRGADTQYF. CDR3 coding DNA: TGTGCCAGCAGTTTGGACAGGGGGGCAGATACGCAGTATTTT.